This T cell receptor (beta chain) was observed in a study of T cell repertoires in cytomegalovirus infection. Study as a whole: Recently identified HLA-C-restricted and well-studied HLA-B-restricted CMV epitopes were used.

TCRdb reanalysed the reads using MiXCR and keeps one entry per CDR3 protein. The sample yields approximately 910,000 distinct CDR3 sequences, 30% to 40% seen once. Concerning this clonotype: Its target is unknown.

Sample: cultured CD8+ T cells from PBMCs, taken from culture after CMV antigen stimulation. This clonotype originated in a human donor in good health (CMV status not recorded). Some clones in this sample may be carry-over from other donors' samples.

CDR3 nucleotide sequence: TGCAGCGTTCGAAACAGGGGGGACGGCTACACCTTC. It translates to CSVRNRGDGYTF. This chain joins TRBV29-1 and TRBJ1-2; 8 bases match TRBD1. The CDR3 sequence is 12 residues long. CDR1 is SQVTM, CDR2 ANQGSEA, per germline. V lost 5 bases and J lost 8; bases outside the gene matches: 7.